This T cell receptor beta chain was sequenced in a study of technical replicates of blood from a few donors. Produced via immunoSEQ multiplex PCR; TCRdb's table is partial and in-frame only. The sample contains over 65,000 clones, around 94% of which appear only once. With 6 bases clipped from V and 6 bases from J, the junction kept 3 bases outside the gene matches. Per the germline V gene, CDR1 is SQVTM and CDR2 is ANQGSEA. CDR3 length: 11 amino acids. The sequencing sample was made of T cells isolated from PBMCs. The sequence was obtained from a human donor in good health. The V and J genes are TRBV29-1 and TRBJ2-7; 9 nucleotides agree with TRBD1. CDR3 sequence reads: CSVQGAGEQYF. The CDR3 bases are TGCAGCGTACAGGGGGCAGGCGAGCAGTACTTC.